The next 11 T cell receptor beta chains were all read from a single sample in a study of patients and donors after allogeneic stem cell transplantation. TCRdb reprocessed the RT-PCR reads via MiXCR and lists one record per CDR3 protein. The profile shows about 200,000 distinct CDR3 sequences, 35% to 50% of them singletons. What was sequenced was blood, either unsorted or a sorted T cell fraction (not recorded which). These receptors all come from a human donor who was either an allogeneic HSCT recipient or a stem cell or donor lymphocyte infusion donor (not recorded which). It is not recorded whose cells these are; they may come from a transplant donor.

This rearrangement joins TRBV25-1 to TRBJ1-2, with unresolved D. V lost 3 bases and J 8 bases, leaving 4 bases between the germline ends. The CDR3 totals 10 residues. Germline V gives CDR1 MGHDK, CDR2 SYGVNS. The DNA of the CDR3 is TGTGCCAGCAGTGAGGAGGGCTACACCTTC. Encoded protein: CASSEEGYTF.

This clonotype has a handful of counts. The V call is TRBV6-6, the J call TRBJ1-1; D possibly corresponds to TRBD1 (6 bases). Germline V gene data show CDR1 as MNHNY and CDR2 as SVGAGI (reference sequence). This CDR3 is 13 amino acids long. Trimming cost V 2 bases and J 6 bases, with 10 bases left between them. The CDR3 nucleotides read TGTGCCAGCAGTTACGGACAGCCACCTGAAGCTTTCTTT. Its protein product is CASSYGQPPEAFF.

This chain connects TRBV12-3 or TRBV12-4 to TRBJ1-5; 11 nucleotides line up with TRBD1. The CDR3 is made up of 17 amino acids. Germline trimming cut 5 bases from V and 0 bases from J; bases unmatched to any gene: 6. CDR3 nucleotide sequence: TGTGCCAGCAGTACCGGACAGGGGGCCCTTAGCAATCAGCCCCAGCATTTT. Translated, it gives CASSTGQGALSNQPQHF.

J is TRBJ2-2 and V is TRBV12-3 or TRBV12-4; no clear D. Trimming cost V 6 bases and J 4 bases, with 9 bases left between them. This CDR3 has 13 amino acids. CDR3 sequence (DNA): TGTGCCAGCAGCCAAGGGTCCACCGGGGAGCTGTTTTTT. Its protein product is CASSQGSTGELFF.

The chain recombines TRBV20-1 with TRBJ2-1, with a possible D match to TRBD2 (6 bases). With 4 bases removed from V and 4 bases from J, the gap between germline ends came to 17 bases. Germline V gene lookup returns CDR1 DFQATT and CDR2 SNEGSKA (reference sequence). The CDR3 sequence is 15 residues long. The CDR3 coding sequence is TGCAGTGCTATTCGGAGGGCCGGGGGATACAATGAGCAGTTCTTC. Encoded protein: CSAIRRAGGYNEQFF.

The rearrangement joins TRBV28 to TRBJ1-2; 7 bases are shared with TRBD1. Germline CDR1 MDHEN, CDR2 SYDVKM. The CDR3 has 13 residues. The ends lost 6 bases at V and 5 bases at J; junction bases unmatched: 6. The CDR3 DNA sequence: TGTGCCAGCAGCCCCGACAGGGAATATGGCTACACCTTC. Its translation: CASSPDREYGYTF.

Remarks on this clonotype: A junction boundary mismatches the germline segment, possibly from a read error. The rearrangement links TRBV5-6 to TRBJ1-1; TRBD1 might be the D (5 bases). Germline values: CDR1 SGHDT, CDR2 YYEEEE. The CDR3 covers 17 residues. This CDR3 reads CASSLGVDWEQGDEAFF. DNA for the CDR3: TGTGCCAGCAGTTTGGGGGTCGATTGGGAGCAGGGAGATGAAGCTTTCTTT.

The V and J genes are TRBV13 and TRBJ2-1, with 14 positions matching TRBD2. The CDR3 runs to 15 residues. Germline CDR1 reads PRHDT; CDR2 reads FYEKMQ (reference sequence). Trimming at V came to 7 bases and at J to 8 bases, leaving 7 bases not matched to a gene. CDR3 nucleotides: TGTGCCAGCACCCCCGGGACTAGCGGGAGCTATGAGCAGTTCTTC. The encoded protein is CASTPGTSGSYEQFF.

This chain uses TRBV24-1 with TRBJ1-5; a weak D match, TRBD1 (5 bases). Germline CDR1 and CDR2: KGHDR and SFDVKD. The CDR3 is 14 amino acids. Trimming left V 3 bases short and J 1 base short, with 6 bases between. CDR3: CATSDGGSNQPQHF. The CDR3 DNA sequence: TGTGCCACCAGTGATGGGGGGAGCAATCAGCCCCAGCATTTT.

This clonotype turned up a few times. DNA of the CDR3: TGTGCCAGCAGCTTAGCTGCGGGGGCGCAAGGAAACACCATATATTTT. Amino acids: CASSLAAGAQGNTIYF. The chain combines TRBV11-2 with TRBJ1-3; D is possibly TRBD1 (6 bases). Germline V gene data show CDR1 as SGHAT and CDR2 as FQNNGV. The germline V and J ends were trimmed by 1 base and 4 bases, with 14 bases remaining between them. This CDR3 contains 16 residues. Together with reference TRBV11-2 and TRBJ1-3, the CDR3 gives the full variable domain: EAGVAQSPRYKIIEKRQSVAFWCNPISGHATLYWYQQILGQGPKLLIQFQNNGVVDDSQLPKDRFSAERLKGVDSTLKIQPAKLEDSAVYLCASSLAAGAQGNTIYFGEGSWLTVV.

This clonotype occurred a few times. This chain uses TRBV5-5 with TRBJ1-4, with D uncertain. CDR1 and CDR2 from the germline V gene are SGHKS and YYEKEE (reference sequence). The CDR3 spans 15 residues. V was trimmed by 0 bases and J by 10 bases, leaving 16 bases between them. This CDR3 reads CASSLAGRPLGKLFF. Written as DNA, the CDR3 is TGTGCCAGCAGCTTGGCCGGCAGACCCCTGGGAAAACTGTTTTTT.